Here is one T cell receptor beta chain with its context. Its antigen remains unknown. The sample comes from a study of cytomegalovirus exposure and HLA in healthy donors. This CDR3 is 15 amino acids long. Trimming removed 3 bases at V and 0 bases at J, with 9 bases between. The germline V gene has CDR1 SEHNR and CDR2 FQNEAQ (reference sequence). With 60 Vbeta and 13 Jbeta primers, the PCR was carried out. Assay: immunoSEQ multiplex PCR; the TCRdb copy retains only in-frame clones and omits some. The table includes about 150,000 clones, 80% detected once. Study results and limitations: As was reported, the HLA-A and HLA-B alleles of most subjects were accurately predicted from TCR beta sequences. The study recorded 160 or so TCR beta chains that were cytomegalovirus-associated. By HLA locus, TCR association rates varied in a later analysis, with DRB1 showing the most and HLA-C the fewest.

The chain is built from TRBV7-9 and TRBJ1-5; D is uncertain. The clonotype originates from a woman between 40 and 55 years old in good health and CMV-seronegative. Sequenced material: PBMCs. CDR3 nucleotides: TGTGCCAGCAGCTTGGGAGGGAATAGCAATCAGCCCCAGCATTTT. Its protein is CASSLGGNSNQPQHF.